Detailed here is one T cell receptor (beta chain). Its antigen is unidentified. The sequence runs out 3 residues before the end of the CDR3; the remainder is reconstructed from the germline J gene. Repertoires were generated with immunoSEQ multiplex PCR, while TCRdb's copy carries only in-frame clones and drops some. The sample totals around 31,000 clones. The data were obtained in a study of T cells in women clearing cervical HPV infection. Study-wide background: Case blood was drawn when the lesion was first found; control blood after infection became undetectable.

Study conclusions and caveats: Unknown T-cell numbers per sample may underlie the richness differences. Repertoire richness, not evenness, was significantly elevated in CIN3+ cases versus controls.

Germline CDR1 and CDR2: DFQATT and SNEGSKA (reference sequence). The V and J ends lost 4 bases and 7 bases respectively, with 24 bases between them. The CDR3 sequence is 16 residues long. This TCR derives from a woman between 18 and 70 years old with a cervical HPV16 infection that either progressed to CIN3+ or cleared (not recorded which). The source material was blood buffy coat. This chain links TRBV20-1 with TRBJ2-3, with D perhaps TRBD1 (6 bases). The sequenced part of the CDR3 DNA is TGCAGTGCTACAGAACCTAGGGGGATGGTATCTAATACG. Encoded protein: CSATEPRGMVSNT. From start to end, the CDR3 is CSATEPRGMVSNTQYF.